The 20 T cell receptor beta chains reported below all come from one sample, sequenced in a study of cytomegalovirus exposure and HLA in healthy donors. Amplification used 60 Vbeta primers and 13 Jbeta primers. Measured with immunoSEQ multiplex PCR; TCRdb has only the in-frame clones, and not every one. The data contain some 140,000 clones, 70% to 80% of them seen just once; the ten biggest clones take up approximately 8.2%. The sample taken for sequencing was PBMCs. These receptors all come from a woman aged 45-65 years in good health and CMV-seropositive.

The chain is built from TRBV9 and TRBJ1-3; 8 bases align to TRBD1. With 1 base clipped from V and 1 base from J, the junction kept 1 base outside the gene matches. Germline CDR1 SGDLS, CDR2 YYNGEE. This CDR3 has 15 amino acids. CDR3 sequence reads: CASSVRTGSGNTIYF. CDR3 DNA: TGTGCCAGCAGCGTACGGACAGGGTCTGGAAACACCATATATTTT.

The chain recombines TRBV5-6 with TRBJ2-5; tentatively, D is TRBD1 (5 bases). The DNA end lines up better with TRBJ2-7; the J call may be wrong. Germline CDR1 is SGHDT and CDR2 is YYEEEE. This CDR3 has 13 amino acids. As DNA, the CDR3 is TGTGCCAGCAGCCCCATTCAGGGCTACGAGCAGTACTTC. Translation gives CASSPIQGYEQYF.

This clone has a single count. V gene TRBV6-5 combines with J gene TRBJ2-7; a weak D match, TRBD1 (6 bases). In germline, CDR1 is MNHEY, CDR2 SVGAGI. The CDR3 is made up of 13 amino acids. V lost 6 bases to trimming and J lost 5 bases, with 14 bases between them. CDR3 in amino acids: CASSLTGTHEQYF. CDR3 in DNA: TGTGCCAGCAGCCTCACAGGGACCCACGAGCAGTACTTC.

The chain recombines TRBV7-2 with TRBJ1-2; TRBD1 aligns across 7 bases. Trimming cost V 2 bases and J 1 base; bases outside gene matches: 7. This CDR3 has 16 amino acids. Germline lookup yields CDR1 SGHTA and CDR2 FQGNSA. This CDR3 reads CASSLKTGSVNYGYTF. In DNA, the CDR3 is TGTGCCAGCAGCTTAAAGACAGGGTCAGTTAACTATGGCTACACCTTC.

This chain joins TRBV9 and TRBJ1-1, with 9 bases lining up with TRBD1. V gave up 2 bases and J gave up 4 bases; unmatched junction bases: 6. The CDR3 is 15 residues long. Germline V gives CDR1 SGDLS, CDR2 YYNGEE. CDR3 sequence: CASSVTGTGSTEAFF. The DNA for the CDR3 is TGTGCCAGCAGCGTCACAGGGACAGGGTCCACTGAAGCTTTCTTT.

This clone was seen only a few times. The chain couples TRBV18 to TRBJ2-2; tentative D call: TRBD2 (6 bases). The germline V gene encodes CDR1 KGHSH and CDR2 LQKENI. CDR3 length equals 15 residues. Trimming took 3 bases from V and 5 from J, leaving 13 bases between them. In nucleotides, the CDR3 is TGTGCCAGCTCACCCTCGGGAGTAGAAACCGGGGAGCTGTTTTTT. Protein sequence: CASSPSGVETGELFF.

The rearrangement uses TRBV4-1 and TRBJ2-1, with 9 bases that match TRBD2. The CDR3 runs 16 residues. The V gene end was trimmed by 1 base and the J gene end by 4 bases; junction bases not matched to a gene: 5. Germline-derived CDR1 and CDR2 are MGHRA and YSYEKL. DNA for the CDR3: TGCGCCAGCAGCCAAGCAGCGGGGGGCCTTTACAATGAGCAGTTCTTC. This encodes CASSQAAGGLYNEQFF.

The chain carries TRBV6-5 and TRBJ1-2, with D tentatively TRBD1 (5 bases). Germline V gives CDR1 MNHEY, CDR2 SVGAGI. Trimming removed 10 bases from V and 3 bases from J, with 15 bases in between. The CDR3 has 13 amino acids. This CDR3 reads CATFRDPDYGYTF. DNA for the CDR3: TGTGCCACTTTCAGGGATCCGGACTATGGCTACACCTTC.

The table lists this clone with a count of one. The J gene is TRBJ1-2, the V gene TRBV19; 9 bases are a match to TRBD1. Unmatched junction bases numbered 8, after V lost 5 bases and J lost 7 bases. Germline assignment: CDR1 LNHDA and CDR2 SQIVND (reference sequence). The CDR3 totals 14 residues. CDR3 DNA sequence: TGTGCCAGTAGTTCCACACAGGGGGCCTCTGGCTACACCTTC. It yields the protein CASSSTQGASGYTF.

The table lists this clone with a count of one. The chain links TRBV6-5 to TRBJ1-3; D possibly corresponds to TRBD1 (5 bases). CDR1 and CDR2 from the germline V gene are MNHEY and SVGAGI. V lost 10 bases and J lost 0, with 13 bases in between. This CDR3 spans 14 amino acids. The CDR3 region has the DNA TGTGCCACCTCGACGGGGGGCTCTGGAAACACCATATATTTT. Amino acids: CATSTGGSGNTIYF.

The chain joins TRBV10-3 to TRBJ2-1, with TRBD2 identical over 9 bases. J gave up 0 bases and V 4 bases, and 16 bases lay outside the gene matches. The germline CDR1 and CDR2 sequences are ENHRY and SYGVKD. This CDR3 contains 20 residues. The CDR3 DNA sequence: TGTGCCATCAGTGGACCTCGAGGCGGGGCGGGGGGGCCCTCCTACAATGAGCAGTTCTTC. Translation: CAISGPRGGAGGPSYNEQFF.

The chain recombines TRBV28 with TRBJ2-2; TRBD2 aligns across 7 bases. CDR3 length: 18 amino acids. With V trimmed by 5 bases and J by 1 base, 13 bases remained unmatched. Germline V gene lookup returns CDR1 MDHEN and CDR2 SYDVKM. The CDR3 reads CASSPPSRGFGNTGELFF. The CDR3 bases are TGTGCCAGCAGTCCCCCTTCGCGGGGGTTTGGGAACACCGGGGAGCTGTTTTTT.

The rearrangement joins TRBV6-6 to TRBJ2-7, with 8 bases matching TRBD2. Germline V CDR1 and CDR2: MNHNY, SVGAGI (reference sequence). The CDR3 runs to 15 residues. V lost 5 bases and J lost 7; bases outside the gene matches: 13. The CDR3 DNA sequence: TGTGCCAGCAGTCCAGGGACTAGGGGGTTAGGGGAGCAGTACTTC. Protein: CASSPGTRGLGEQYF.

J is TRBJ1-1 and V is TRBV5-4, with 7 bases lining up with TRBD1. CDR1 and CDR2 from the germline V gene are SGHNT and YYREEE (reference sequence). J lost 2 bases, V lost 4 bases, and 5 bases had no gene match. The CDR3 is made up of 14 amino acids. CDR3 amino acids: CASSRRGVNTEAFF. The CDR3 nucleotides are TGTGCCAGCAGCCGCAGGGGGGTAAACACTGAAGCTTTCTTT.

The rearrangement joins TRBV2 to TRBJ2-1; TRBD2 agrees at 10 bases. Germline assignment: CDR1 SNHLY and CDR2 FYNNEI. The length of the CDR3 is 16 residues. The junction had 6 bases not matched to a gene; V was cut back by 2 bases and J by 5 bases. CDR3 DNA sequence: TGTGCCAGCAGTGAATATTCACTAGCGGGAAACAATGAGCAGTTCTTC. Amino acids: CASSEYSLAGNNEQFF.

J is TRBJ1-2 and V is TRBV19; D not resolved. The CDR3 is made up of 13 amino acids. Trimming removed 3 bases at V and 0 bases at J, with 5 bases between. Looked up from germline, CDR1 is LNHDA and CDR2 is SQIVND (reference sequence). CDR3 region: CASSIGTNYGYTF. CDR3 coding DNA: TGTGCCAGTAGTATTGGCACTAACTATGGCTACACCTTC.

The rearrangement uses TRBV7-2 and TRBJ2-5; 15 bases map to TRBD2. V lost 1 base to trimming and J lost 7 bases; unmatched junction nucleotides: 4. Germline-derived CDR1 and CDR2 are SGHTA and FQGNSA. CDR3 length: 16 amino acids. The CDR3, as DNA: TGTGCCAGCAGCTTAGGGACTAGCGGGGGGGCCGTGACCCAGTACTTC. Protein product: CASSLGTSGGAVTQYF.

This clone was seen a handful of times. The rearrangement links TRBV7-2 to TRBJ1-1; a weak D match, TRBD1 (6 bases). The V gene's germline CDR1 is SGHTA and CDR2 FQGNSA. The CDR3 is 14 residues long. Trimming pared 1 base from V and 5 bases from J, leaving 11 bases between. The CDR3 DNA follows: TGTGCCAGCAGCTTAGGGGGGGGCGATACTGAAGCTTTCTTT. Translated: CASSLGGGDTEAFF.

CDR3 loop: CASSSRLVSSTDTQYF. The DNA for the CDR3 is TGCGCCAGCAGCTCCCGACTAGTGTCCAGCACAGATACGCAGTATTTT. The chain has TRBV5-1 and TRBJ2-3, with D possibly being TRBD2 (6 bases). The CDR3 has 16 residues. Germline CDR1 SGHRS, CDR2 YFSETQ. V lost 3 bases, J lost 0 bases, and 14 bases lay in between.

The chain joins TRBV30 to TRBJ1-4; 8 positions agree with TRBD1. After removal of 5 bases from V and 7 bases from J, the junction contained 6 bases not matched to a gene. The length of the CDR3 is 13 residues. The germline CDR1 and CDR2 sequences are GTSNPN and SVGIG (reference sequence). CDR3 sequence reads: CAWEQGEGEKLFF. The DNA of the CDR3 is TGTGCCTGGGAACAGGGGGAGGGTGAAAAACTGTTTTTT.